The T cell receptor (beta chain) described here comes from a study of cytomegalovirus exposure and HLA in healthy donors. The PCR was carried out with 60 Vbeta primers and 13 Jbeta primers. Assay: immunoSEQ multiplex PCR; the TCRdb copy retains only in-frame clones and omits some. The sample lists approximately 100,000 clones; 78% were seen once. This clone was detected only once. Germline loops: CDR1 MNHNY, CDR2 SVGAGI (reference sequence). This CDR3 has 14 amino acids. The germline V and J ends were trimmed by 0 bases and 3 bases, with 9 bases remaining between them. Healthy bone marrow donors made up the cohort.

This chain uses TRBV6-6 with TRBJ2-7, with D unresolved. What was sequenced was PBMCs. This clonotype was sampled from a woman aged 40 to 55 in good health and CMV-seronegative. The CDR3 region has the DNA TGTGCCAGCAGTTACTCGAGGTTAATCTACGAGCAGTACTTC. Amino acid sequence: CASSYSRLIYEQYF.